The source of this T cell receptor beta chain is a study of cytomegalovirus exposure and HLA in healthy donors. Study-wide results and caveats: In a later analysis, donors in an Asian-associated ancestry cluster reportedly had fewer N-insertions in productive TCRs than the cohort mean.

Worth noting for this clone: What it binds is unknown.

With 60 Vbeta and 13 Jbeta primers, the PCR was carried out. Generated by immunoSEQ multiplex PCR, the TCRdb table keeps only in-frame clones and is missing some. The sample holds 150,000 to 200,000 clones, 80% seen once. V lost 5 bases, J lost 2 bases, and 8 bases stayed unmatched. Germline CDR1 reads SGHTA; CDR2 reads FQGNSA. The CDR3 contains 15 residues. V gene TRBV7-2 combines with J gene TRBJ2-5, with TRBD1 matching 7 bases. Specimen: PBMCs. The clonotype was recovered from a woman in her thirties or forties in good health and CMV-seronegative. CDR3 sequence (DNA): TGTGCCAGCAGCCCCAACAGGGGCCAACAAGAGACCCAGTACTTC. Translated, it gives CASSPNRGQQETQYF.